The T cell receptor beta chain under discussion was sequenced for a study of T cell responses to AZD1222 COVID-19 vaccine. Overall study results and limits: Spike was spanned by vaccine-associated CD4 TCRs, with dominance at 160-218 and 743-854. Repertoire samples came only from after the peak T cell response.

Notes on this clone: Its target is not known.

Germline CDR1 and CDR2: MDHEN and SYDVKM. V was clipped by 3 bases and J by 5 bases, with 13 bases between them. The CDR3 has 14 amino acids. The assay was immunoSEQ multiplex PCR, and TCRdb's table has in-frame clones only and misses some. The table lists about 60,000 clones, over 80% of them singletons. This receptor was obtained from an adult who received the MenACWY meningococcal vaccine as a control. The sequencing used peripheral blood, collected 28 days after the second dose of the MenACWY control vaccine. The rearrangement joins TRBV28 to TRBJ1-1; maybe TRBD1 (5 bases). The CDR3 loop reads CASSFGSGGTEAFF. CDR3 sequence (DNA): TGTGCCAGCAGTTTCGGGAGCGGGGGGACTGAAGCTTTCTTT.